Listed below are T cell receptor beta chains from one sample, sequenced in a study of cytomegalovirus exposure and HLA in healthy donors. The data were produced by immunoSEQ multiplex PCR, yet TCRdb's version contains in-frame clones alone and is incomplete. This sample contains fewer than 150,000 clones. The sample was PBMCs. The origin of the receptors is a young man in good health and CMV-seronegative. CDR3s include the opening cysteine and the closing phenylalanine or tryptophan. A D gene is named only where the DNA matches it firmly.

j_call d_call v_call cdr3_nt cdr3_aa
TRBJ2-2 TRBD2 TRBV11-2 TGTGCCAGCAGCTTAGGACTAGCGGGAGGCGGGGAGCTGTTTTTT CASSLGLAGGGELFF
TRBJ2-1 . TRBV5-1 TGCGCCAGCAGCTTGGAGGGGGTGTCCTACAATGAGCAGTTCTTC CASSLEGVSYNEQFF
TRBJ1-1 TRBD1 TRBV7-2 TGTGCCAGCAGCTCAAGAAGGGGGCGGGAAGCTTTCTTT CASSSRRGREAFF
TRBJ2-1 . TRBV15 TGTGCCACCAGAGCTGGCGGGGTGTACAATGAGCAGTTCTTC CATRAGGVYNEQFF
TRBJ1-1 TRBD1 TRBV7-2 TGTGCCAGCAGCCGGACCCCAGGGGGCGCGGACACTGAAGCTTTCTTT CASSRTPGGADTEAFF
TRBJ1-1 TRBD1 TRBV5-1 TGCGCCAGCAGCTTATTCTGGGACAGGGCCACTGAAGCTTTCTTT CASSLFWDRATEAFF
TRBJ1-5 . TRBV7-8 TGTGCCAGCAGCGAAACGGGGGGCCCTAATCAGCCCCAGCATTTT CASSETGGPNQPQHF
TRBJ1-5 TRBD1 TRBV5-6 TGTGCCAGCAAACGACAGGGGGTTGATCAGCCCCAGCATTTT CASKRQGVDQPQHF
TRBJ2-4 TRBD1 TRBV7-9 TGTGCCAGCAGCATCCAACAGGGGGCGCAGAACATTCAGTACTTC CASSIQQGAQNIQYF
TRBJ2-1 . TRBV19 TGTGCCAGTAGTATTAAACAGGCCCAGTTCTTC CASSIKQAQFF
TRBJ1-1 TRBD1 TRBV5-4 TGTGCCAGCATCCGACAGGGTAGGAACACTGAAGCTTTCTTT CASIRQGRNTEAFF
TRBJ1-6 . TRBV10-2 TGCGCCAGCAGTGAGTCGGGGGGTCCTTATAATTCACCCCTCCACTTT CASSESGGPYNSPLHF
TRBJ1-1 . TRBV18 TGTGCCAGCTCACCACCGGGGACCGGGGGGGGTGAAGCTTTCTTT CASSPPGTGGGEAFF
TRBJ2-7 TRBD2 TRBV2 TGTGCCAGCCGACTAGCGGGAGGCTACGAGCAGTACTTC CASRLAGGYEQYF
TRBJ1-2 TRBD1 TRBV15 TGTGCCACCAGCAGGGCCAGGGGGGAAGGCTATGGCTACACCTTC CATSRARGEGYGYTF
TRBJ2-5 TRBD2 TRBV9 TGTGCCAGCAGCCAACTAGCGGGACAGATGGAGACCCAGTACTTC CASSQLAGQMETQYF
TRBJ1-5 . TRBV7-9 TGTGCCAGCAGCTTATACGGAGGGGACAATCAGCCCCAGCATTTT CASSLYGGDNQPQHF
TRBJ2-1 TRBD1 TRBV10-3 TGTGCCATCAGTGGCGGACAGGGGGATTGGGAGCAGTTCTTC CAISGGQGDWEQFF
TRBJ2-7 . TRBV5-6 TGTGCCAGCAGCTCGACTGCGGGCGAGCAGTACTTC CASSSTAGEQYF
TRBJ2-7 . TRBV5-1 TGCGCCAGCGCCGGAAGGAGTAGGTCCTACGAGCAGTACTTC CASAGRSRSYEQYF